There are many counts of the clone carrying this T cell receptor (beta chain). The antigen remains unidentified. CDR1 and CDR2 from the germline V gene are MDHEN and SYDVKM. Trimming removed 7 bases from V and 0 bases from J, with 5 bases in between. CDR3 size: 12 residues. The data derive from a study of T cells in Graves' hyperthyroidism and ophthalmopathy. Overall study results and limits: Peripheral blood also featured most of the thyroid clonotypes expanded above 0.001.

Template material for amplifying TCR beta CDR3 regions consisted of RNA transcripts. The TCR CDR3 was amplified in a first-round RT-PCR using the HTBI primer set. TCRdb reanalysed the multiplex PCR reads using MiXCR and keeps one entry per CDR3 protein. Of hundreds of thousands of distinct CDR3 sequences in the sample, more than 20% are singletons; the top ten hold roughly 80%. The specimen was blood. The chain employs TRBV28 and TRBJ2-3; D not resolved. The source of this sequence is a man aged 45-65 years with Graves' hyperthyroidism. The CDR3 spells CASTGSTDTQYF. In DNA, the CDR3 is TGTGCCAGCACGGGCAGCACAGATACGCAGTATTTT. Variable domain in full (rest from reference TRBV28 and TRBJ2-3): DVKVTQSSRYLVKRTGEKVFLECVQDMDHENMFWYRQDPGLGLRLIYFSYDVKMKEKGDIPEGYSVSREKKERFSLILESASTNQTSMYLCASTGSTDTQYFGPGTRLTVL.